This TCR beta chain was identified during a study of T cell responses to AZD1222 COVID-19 vaccine. The assay was immunoSEQ multiplex PCR, and TCRdb's table has in-frame clones only and misses some. Here the sample spans 95,000 to 150,000 clones, roughly nine tenths being singletons. The CDR3 has 16 residues. CDR1 is SGHRS, CDR2 YFSETQ, per germline. Trimming removed 4 bases from V and 4 bases from J; junction bases left unmatched: 9. Material: peripheral blood, obtained on day 0 of AZD1222 vaccination. The chain links TRBV5-1 to TRBJ2-2, with 8 bases identical to TRBD2. The source of this sequence is an adult in good health. CDR3 loop: CASSLRLAGSTGELFF. The CDR3 DNA sequence: TGCGCCAGCAGCCTACGGCTAGCGGGTAGCACCGGGGAGCTGTTTTTT.